This T cell receptor beta chain was retrieved from a study of blood T cell repertoires in COVID-19. Study context: Samples of COVID-19 (acute and convalescent) were obtained from the United States, Italy and Spain.

Authors' processing steps: Amplifying reference gene primers gave estimates of nucleated cell counts. The repertoire was sequenced with immunoSEQ multiplex PCR; TCRdb's copy has only in-frame clones and lacks some. That table supplies the V and J calls and clone size; D and trimming were determined from the DNA. The profile covers 50,000 to 70,000 clones, with more than 75% appearing a single time and around 7.7% taken by the ten largest. Sequenced: peripheral blood. The TCR sequence derives from a human donor with active COVID-19. The donor label of this sample is uncertain.

CDR3 protein: CASSLWTSGSSNNEQFF. Written as DNA, the CDR3 is TGTGCCAGCAGCTTATGGACTAGCGGGAGTTCTAACAATGAGCAGTTCTTC. V gene TRBV11-2 combines with J gene TRBJ2-1, with TRBD2 matching over 13 bases. Germline V gene sequence: CDR1 SGHAT, CDR2 FQNNGV. Losses at the gene ends were 2 bases for V and 5 bases for J; bases not matched to a gene: 6. CDR3 size: 17 residues.